These 25 T cell receptor beta chains were sequenced from one sample in a study of shared clonotypes between healthy human individuals. Some clones are missing from TCRdb's copy, which holds only in-frame ones; the method was immunoSEQ multiplex PCR. Among 650,000 to 750,000 clones, about two thirds were seen once, and the ten largest hold 1.8%. Sequenced sample: memory CD4+ T cells sorted from blood. Described subset: CD45RA-negative fraction. The source is a woman aged 25 to 39 in good health.

The chain is built from TRBV21-1 and TRBJ2-3; whether TRBD2, the table's D call, matches the DNA was not checked. TRBV21-1 is a listed pseudogene. The CDR3 has 18 residues. Here the CDR3 reads CASSHQSRSGRGPDTQYF. Written as DNA, the CDR3 is TGTGCCAGCAGCCATCAAAGCCGCAGCGGGAGGGGTCCAGATACGCAGTATTTT.

The rearrangement joins TRBV5-4 to TRBJ2-3; unclear D gene. V was shortened by 1 base and J by 1 base, with 4 bases between the two germline ends. Germline values: CDR1 SGHNT, CDR2 YYREEE (reference sequence). The CDR3 is made up of 13 amino acids. CDR3 loop: CASSLSGTDTQYF. CDR3 DNA sequence: TGTGCCAGCAGCTTGTCCGGCACAGATACGCAGTATTTT.

The rearrangement uses TRBV28 and TRBJ1-1; the D gene is possibly TRBD1 (6 bases). V lost 1 base to trimming and J lost 4 bases, with 13 bases between them. Germline V CDR1 and CDR2: MDHEN, SYDVKM. The CDR3 length is 15 residues. The CDR3: CASSLLGALGTEAFF. The DNA for the CDR3 is TGTGCCAGCAGTTTATTGGGGGCGCTTGGCACTGAAGCTTTCTTT.

The chain recombines TRBV11-1 with TRBJ2-7; D is possibly TRBD1 (6 bases). CDR1 is SGHAT and CDR2 is FQDESV in the germline V gene (reference sequence). The ends were cut back, 3 bases at V and 5 bases at J, with 14 bases in the middle. This CDR3 contains 14 residues. CDR3: CASSFGQGFNEQYF. In nucleotides, the CDR3 is TGTGCCAGCAGCTTTGGGCAGGGGTTCAACGAGCAGTACTTC. Combining the CDR3 with reference TRBV11-1 and TRBJ2-7 gives the whole variable domain EAEVAQSPRYKITEKSQAVAFWCDPISGHATLYWYRQILGQGPELLVQFQDESVVDDSQLPKDRFSAERLKGVDSTLKIQPAELGDSAMYLCASSFGQGFNEQYFGPGTRLTVT.

This clone occurred once. The V and J genes are TRBV4-2 and TRBJ2-7; 9 nucleotides agree with TRBD2. The CDR3 runs to 17 residues. Trimming at V came to 0 bases and at J to 4 bases, leaving 10 bases not matched to a gene. In germline, CDR1 is LGHNA, CDR2 YNFKEQ. The CDR3 nucleotides are TGTGCCAGCAGCCAAGATCGGGTTAGCGGGAGTAGTTACGAGCAGTACTTC. Translation: CASSQDRVSGSSYEQYF.

V and J are TRBV29-1 and TRBJ2-4; no clear D gene. The CDR3 runs 10 residues. The germline V gene encodes CDR1 SQVTM and CDR2 ANQGSEA. Between the trimmed V and J ends, which lost 4 bases and 5 bases, there was a span of 3 bases. The CDR3 reads CSVVENIQYF. Written as DNA, the CDR3 is TGCAGCGTTGTAGAAAACATTCAGTACTTC.

This clone appeared a few times. The J gene is TRBJ1-3, the V gene TRBV28, with no clear D. The CDR3 is 14 residues long. The V gene lost 7 bases and the J gene lost 0 bases, with 10 bases spanning the gap. The V gene's germline CDR1 is MDHEN and CDR2 SYDVKM. The CDR3 sequence is CASTTGFSGNTIYF. CDR3 DNA: TGTGCCAGCACCACCGGTTTCTCTGGAAACACCATATATTTT.

Comments on this clone: Within the sample, other DNA sequences also encode this same CDR3. The chain uses TRBV11-2 and TRBJ2-1; D is uncertain. Germline lookup yields CDR1 SGHAT and CDR2 FQNNGV. V dropped 1 base and J dropped 6 bases, with 4 bases sitting between them. The CDR3 totals 12 residues. CDR3 residues: CASSLAGNEQFF. CDR3 nucleotides: TGTGCCAGCAGCTTAGCCGGCAATGAGCAGTTCTTC.

The chain uses TRBV25-1 and TRBJ2-7; 8 bases agree with TRBD1. CDR1 and CDR2 (germline): MGHDK, SYGVNS. The length of the CDR3 is 12 residues. V lost 3 bases to trimming and J lost 6 bases; unmatched junction nucleotides: 1. The CDR3 coding sequence is TGTGCCAGCAGTGACAGGGGGCTCGAGCAGTACTTC. Its translation is CASSDRGLEQYF.

Only a few counts were recorded for this clone. The J gene is TRBJ2-7, the V gene TRBV11-2; possibly TRBD2 for D (6 bases). Germline V gives CDR1 SGHAT, CDR2 FQNNGV. The ends were cut back, 5 bases at V and 6 bases at J, with 14 bases in the middle. The CDR3 sequence is 13 residues long. CDR3 in amino acids: CASSRSRGTEQYF. The CDR3 DNA sequence: TGTGCCAGCAGCCGGTCCCGCGGGACCGAGCAGTACTTC.

The chain carries TRBV18 and TRBJ1-1; no clear D gene. The CDR3 is 13 residues long. V lost 8 bases and J lost 3, with 13 bases in between. Germline assignment: CDR1 KGHSH and CDR2 LQKENI. DNA of the CDR3: TGTGCCAGCGCCGAAGTTGGGGACACTGAAGCTTTCTTT. The encoded protein is CASAEVGDTEAFF.

The gene calls are TRBV6-6 and TRBJ1-6; D remains ambiguous. The CDR3 has 16 amino acids. Trimming stripped 0 bases from V and 10 bases from J, with 16 bases between. Germline V gene lookup returns CDR1 MNHNY and CDR2 SVGAGI (reference sequence). The CDR3: CASSYSTTRFGSPLHF. The CDR3 region has the DNA TGTGCCAGCAGTTACTCAACAACTCGATTTGGGTCACCCCTCCACTTT.

This clone is a singleton in its sample. This chain uses TRBV7-9 with TRBJ1-5; no clear D. The V gene lost 5 bases and the J gene lost 0 bases, with 14 bases spanning the gap. The CDR3 runs to 16 residues. In germline, CDR1 is SEHNR, CDR2 FQNEAQ (reference sequence). CDR3 coding DNA: TGTGCCAGCAGCCTATGGCGGCCGTTTAGCAATCAGCCCCAGCATTTT. Translated, it gives CASSLWRPFSNQPQHF.

This clone was detected once. The chain has TRBV6-6 and TRBJ2-7; the D is unclear. Per the germline V gene, CDR1 is MNHNY and CDR2 is SVGAGI (reference sequence). V dropped 0 bases and J dropped 5 bases, with 11 bases sitting between them. The CDR3 consists of 14 residues. In nucleotides, the CDR3 is TGTGCCAGCAGTTACTCGATTGGCAGACACGAGCAGTACTTC. Its protein is CASSYSIGRHEQYF.

V usage is TRBV6-5 and J usage is TRBJ1-5, with unresolved D. Germline assignment: CDR1 MNHEY and CDR2 SVGAGI. The germline V and J ends were trimmed by 0 bases and 2 bases, with 8 bases remaining between them. The CDR3 has 15 amino acids. CDR3 protein: CASSYSVGGNQPQHF. CDR3 sequence (DNA): TGTGCCAGCAGTTACTCGGTGGGAGGCAATCAGCCCCAGCATTTT.

This chain joins TRBV30 and TRBJ2-4; a weak D match, TRBD2 (5 bases). V lost 0 bases to trimming and J lost 6 bases, with 9 bases between them. Germline CDR1 GTSNPN, CDR2 SVGIG (reference sequence). This CDR3 is built from 13 residues. The CDR3 DNA reads as TGTGCCTGGAGTGTACAAGGAGGAAACATTCAGTACTTC. Its protein is CAWSVQGGNIQYF.

CDR3 DNA: TGTGCCAGCAGCCAAGAGACTAGCGGGAGCGATGAGCAGTTCTTC. Protein: CASSQETSGSDEQFF. The J gene is TRBJ2-1, the V gene TRBV4-2; 12 bases match TRBD2. V was clipped by 0 bases and J by 8 bases; unmatched bases: 2. Looked up from germline, CDR1 is LGHNA and CDR2 is YNFKEQ. The CDR3 totals 15 residues.

This chain uses TRBV29-1 with TRBJ1-5; the match to TRBD1 covers 11 bases. V was pared by 4 bases and J by 4 bases, with 6 bases of the junction left unmatched. This CDR3 region has 15 residues. Germline CDR1 is SQVTM and CDR2 is ANQGSEA. The CDR3, as DNA: TGCAGCGTTGCAAATGGGACAGGGGGGAATCAGCCCCAGCATTTT. Translation gives CSVANGTGGNQPQHF.

The chain uses TRBV19 and TRBJ2-7; 9 positions agree with TRBD1. Germline-derived CDR1 and CDR2 are LNHDA and SQIVND (reference sequence). The CDR3 runs to 14 residues. Trimming removed 7 bases from V and 3 bases from J; junction bases left unmatched: 7. The CDR3 is CASNARDRDYEQYF. The CDR3, as DNA: TGTGCCAGTAACGCTCGGGACAGGGACTACGAGCAGTACTTC. Full variable domain (outside the CDR3, taken from reference TRBV19 and TRBJ2-7): DGGITQSPKYLFRKEGQNVTLSCEQNLNHDAMYWYRQDPGQGLRLIYYSQIVNDFQKGDIAEGYSVSREKKESFPLTVTSAQKNPTAFYLCASNARDRDYEQYFGPGTRLTVT.

This rearrangement joins TRBV19 to TRBJ2-7; maybe TRBD1 (5 bases). The CDR3 is 15 amino acids. Germline V gives CDR1 LNHDA, CDR2 SQIVND (reference sequence). Trimming pared 0 bases from V and 0 bases from J, leaving 9 bases between. The DNA of the CDR3 is TGTGCCAGTAGTATAGACCGAGGACACTCCTACGAGCAGTACTTC. Protein: CASSIDRGHSYEQYF.

V and J are TRBV7-9 and TRBJ1-2; 9 bases are shared with TRBD1. V lost 5 bases, J lost 4 bases, and 8 bases stayed unmatched. The CDR3 totals 15 residues. Germline assignment: CDR1 SEHNR and CDR2 FQNEAQ (reference sequence). The DNA of the CDR3 is TGTGCCAGCAGCCAAGGGACAGGGTCAACCTATGGCTACACCTTC. The encoded protein is CASSQGTGSTYGYTF.

V is TRBV6-5 and J is TRBJ2-5; TRBD2 might be the D (6 bases). This CDR3 is 15 amino acids long. Germline CDR1 MNHEY, CDR2 SVGAGI. The V gene lost 2 bases and the J gene lost 4 bases, with 14 bases spanning the gap. DNA for the CDR3: TGTGCCAGCAGTTACGCGGAGGGAGGTGGAGAGACCCAGTACTTC. This codes for CASSYAEGGGETQYF.

This clone occurred a few times. This chain uses TRBV28 with TRBJ2-6; D possibly matches TRBD1 or TRBD2 (6 bases each). V was pared by 7 bases and J by 3 bases, with 13 bases between. Germline CDR1 reads MDHEN; CDR2 reads SYDVKM. There are 15 residues in the CDR3. CDR3: CASNGGRLGANVLTF. In DNA form, the CDR3 reads TGTGCCAGCAATGGGGGGCGCCTTGGGGCCAACGTCCTGACTTTC.

V usage is TRBV9 and J usage is TRBJ2-7, with 8 bases fitting TRBD1. The CDR3 covers 14 residues. Per the germline V gene, CDR1 is SGDLS and CDR2 is YYNGEE. V gave up 3 bases and J gave up 4 bases; unmatched junction bases: 6. The CDR3 loop is CASSARGLAYEQYF. The CDR3 DNA reads as TGTGCCAGCAGCGCCAGGGGGCTAGCTTACGAGCAGTACTTC.

The chain recombines TRBV7-7 with TRBJ2-6; D remains ambiguous. Germline-derived CDR1 and CDR2 are SSHAT and FNYEAQ (reference sequence). V was shortened by 2 bases and J by 0 bases, with 14 bases between the two germline ends. The CDR3 contains 18 residues. The CDR3 coding sequence is TGTGCCAGCAGCTTATTGTCGTACGGCTCCTCTGGGGCCAACGTCCTGACTTTC. Translated, it gives CASSLLSYGSSGANVLTF.